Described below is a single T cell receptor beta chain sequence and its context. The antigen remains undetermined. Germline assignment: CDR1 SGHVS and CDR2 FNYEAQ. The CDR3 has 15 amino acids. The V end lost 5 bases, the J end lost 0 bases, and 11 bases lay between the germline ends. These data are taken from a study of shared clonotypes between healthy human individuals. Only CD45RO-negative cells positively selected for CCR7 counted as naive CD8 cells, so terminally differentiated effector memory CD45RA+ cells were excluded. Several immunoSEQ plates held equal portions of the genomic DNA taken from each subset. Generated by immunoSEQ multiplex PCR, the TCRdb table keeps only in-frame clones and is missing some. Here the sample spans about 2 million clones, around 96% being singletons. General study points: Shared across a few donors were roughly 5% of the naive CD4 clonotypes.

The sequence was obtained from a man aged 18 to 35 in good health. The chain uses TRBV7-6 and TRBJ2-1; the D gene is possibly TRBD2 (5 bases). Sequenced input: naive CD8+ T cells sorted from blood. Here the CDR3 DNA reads TGTGCCAGCAGCCTCCGGGGAAGCTCCTACAATGAGCAGTTCTTC. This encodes CASSLRGSSYNEQFF.